The T cell receptor (beta chain) under discussion was sequenced for a study of blood T cell repertoires in COVID-19. This clone has just a few counts. Sequencing was performed with immunoSEQ multiplex PCR; in TCRdb, only in-frame clones are kept and a portion is missing. The table records 450,000 to 600,000 clones, 75% to 90% of them present only once. With 4 bases clipped from V and 3 bases from J, the junction kept 2 bases outside the gene matches. This CDR3 has 13 residues. Per germline, CDR1 SGHDN and CDR2 FVKESK. Sequenced input: PBMCs or T cells enriched from blood (not recorded which). The V call is TRBV14, the J call TRBJ1-1, with 7 bases that match TRBD1. The clonotype comes from a woman aged 18-30 years who had recovered from COVID-19. CDR3 region: CASSPTGYTEAFF. For the CDR3, the DNA is TGTGCCAGCAGCCCGACAGGGTACACTGAAGCTTTCTTT.